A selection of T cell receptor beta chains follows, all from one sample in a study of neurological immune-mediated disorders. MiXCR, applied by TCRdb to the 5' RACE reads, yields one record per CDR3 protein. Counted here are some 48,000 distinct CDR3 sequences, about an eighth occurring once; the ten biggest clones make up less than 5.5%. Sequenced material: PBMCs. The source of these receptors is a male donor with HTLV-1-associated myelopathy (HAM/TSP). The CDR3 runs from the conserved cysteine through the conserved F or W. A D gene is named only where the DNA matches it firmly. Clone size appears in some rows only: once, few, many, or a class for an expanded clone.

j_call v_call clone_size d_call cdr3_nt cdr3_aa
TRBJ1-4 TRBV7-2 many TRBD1 TGTGCCAGCAGCCCGACAGGGATTAATGAAAAACTGTTTTTT CASSPTGINEKLFF
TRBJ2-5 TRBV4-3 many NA TGCGCCAGCAGCCCGCGACTTTCCGGTGGGGAGACCCAGTACTTC CASSPRLSGGETQYF
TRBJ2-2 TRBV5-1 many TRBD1 TGCGCCAGCAGTTCCGGACAGGGGACCGGGGAGCTGTTTTTT CASSSGQGTGELFF
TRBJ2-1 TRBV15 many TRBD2 TGTGCCACCAAAACGGGGGGGAGCTCCTACAATGAGCAGTTCTTC CATKTGGSSYNEQFF
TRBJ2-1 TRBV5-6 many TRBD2 TGTGCCAGCAGCTCGATAGCGGGGGGAGACAATGAGCAGTTCTTC CASSSIAGGDNEQFF
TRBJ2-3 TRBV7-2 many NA TGTGCCAGCAGCTTAGTGGAGGCGGGCACAGATACGCAGTATTTT CASSLVEAGTDTQYF
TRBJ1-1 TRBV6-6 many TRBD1 TGTGCCAGCAGAAACAGGGGCCGGAACACTGAAGCTTTCTTT CASRNRGRNTEAFF
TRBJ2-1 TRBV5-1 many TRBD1 TGCGCCAGCAGCCAGGGGACAGGGGGCTACAATGAGCAGTTCTTC CASSQGTGGYNEQFF
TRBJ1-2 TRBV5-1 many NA TGCGCCAGCAGCTTTCGTCCTGGATCCGGCTACACCTTC CASSFRPGSGYTF
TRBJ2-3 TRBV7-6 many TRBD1 TGTGCCAGCACCATTGGGACAGACCTCGGGGATACGCAGTATTTT CASTIGTDLGDTQYF
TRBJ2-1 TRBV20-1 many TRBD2 TGCAGTGCGCCGCCACTAGCGGGGGCCTCCTACAATGAGCAGTTCTTC CSAPPLAGASYNEQFF
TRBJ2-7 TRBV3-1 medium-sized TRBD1 TGTGCCAGCAGCCAAGGACAGGGGGAGAAGTACTTC CASSQGQGEKYF
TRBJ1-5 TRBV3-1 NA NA TGTGCCAGCAGCCCTTCAAAAGCGGCACATCAGCCCCAGCATTTT CASSPSKAAHQPQHF
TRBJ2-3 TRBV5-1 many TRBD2 TGCGCCAGCACTGGACTAGCGGCTAGCACAGATACGCAGTATTTT CASTGLAASTDTQYF